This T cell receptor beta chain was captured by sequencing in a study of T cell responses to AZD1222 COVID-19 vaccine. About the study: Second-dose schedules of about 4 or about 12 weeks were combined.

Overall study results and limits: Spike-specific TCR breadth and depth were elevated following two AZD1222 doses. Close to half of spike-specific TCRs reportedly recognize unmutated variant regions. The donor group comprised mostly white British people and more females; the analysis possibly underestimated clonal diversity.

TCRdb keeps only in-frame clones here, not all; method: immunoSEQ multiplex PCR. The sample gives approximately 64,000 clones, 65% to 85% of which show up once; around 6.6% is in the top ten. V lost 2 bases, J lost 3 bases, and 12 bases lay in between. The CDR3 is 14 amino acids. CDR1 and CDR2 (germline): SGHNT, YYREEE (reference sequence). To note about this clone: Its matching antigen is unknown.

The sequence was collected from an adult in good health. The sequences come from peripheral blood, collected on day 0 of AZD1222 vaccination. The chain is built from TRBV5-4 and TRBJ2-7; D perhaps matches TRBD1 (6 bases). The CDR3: CASSLQGSHYEQYF. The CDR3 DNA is TGTGCCAGCAGCTTACAGGGATCCCACTACGAGCAGTACTTC.